A single count supports the clone carrying this T cell receptor (beta chain). Trimming at V came to 0 bases and at J to 12 bases, leaving 12 bases not matched to a gene. This CDR3 has 15 amino acids. CDR1 GTSNPN and CDR2 SVGIG come from the germline V gene (reference sequence). The record originates from a study of blood T cell repertoires in COVID-19. Study overall: Material from acute and convalescent COVID-19 was sourced from the United States, Italy and Spain. Sources were T cells, B-cell-depleted T cells, or PBMCs; the material itself was cDNA or gDNA.

Original handling: Amplifying reference gene primers gave estimates of nucleated cell counts. Profiling relied on immunoSEQ multiplex PCR, and the TCRdb table lists in-frame clones only, not all of them. That table gives V, J and clone size, and the DNA gave D and trimming. The data contain 130,000 or so clones, about four fifths of them singletons. The sequencing input was peripheral blood. The chain recombines TRBV30 with TRBJ2-1; 9 bases map to TRBD2. The TCR was taken from a human donor in a cohort sampled during active COVID-19. The CDR3 nucleotides read TGTGCCTGGAGTGTAGGGCTAGCGGGGAGAGTGAGGCAGTTCTTC. Translating gives CAWSVGLAGRVRQFF.